The 2 T cell receptor beta chains listed next were all sequenced from one sample in a study of cytomegalovirus exposure and HLA in healthy donors (dated by TCRdb to 2015 to 2018). Libraries came from the immunoSEQ multiplex PCR assay. The multiplex PCR relied on a mix of 60 forward primers for TCR Vbeta segments and 13 reverse primers for TCR Jbeta segments. TCRdb took over this immuneACCESS table, retaining in-frame rearrangements with V and J assigned. Such tables are incomplete; in checked studies, under half of the missing clones stem from an unresolved V gene, and the remainder is unexplained. A total of 100,000 to 150,000 clones appear in this sample, under 85% of them only once. Clones ranked in the top ten supply less than 9.5% of the sample. Sequenced material: PBMCs. Receptor source: a woman aged 50 to 60 in good health and CMV-seropositive.

CDR3 DNA: TGCGCCAGCAGCTTTCAGGGACAGGGAGTCACAGATACGCAGTATTTT. It translates to CASSFQGQGVTDTQYF. The V and J genes are TRBV4-1 and TRBJ2-3, with 9 bases identical to TRBD1. V lost 5 bases and J lost 2; bases outside the gene matches: 8. The CDR3 has 16 residues. The V gene's germline CDR1 is MGHRA and CDR2 YSYEKL.

CDR3 sequence reads: CASSPRASGNYEQYF. Here the CDR3 DNA reads TGTGCCAGCAGCCCCCGGGCTAGCGGAAACTACGAGCAGTACTTC. The V call is TRBV7-3, the J call TRBJ2-7, with 7 bases aligning to TRBD2. In germline, CDR1 is SGHTA, CDR2 FQGTGA. Germline trimming cut 5 bases from V and 3 bases from J; bases unmatched to any gene: 10. The CDR3 covers 15 residues.